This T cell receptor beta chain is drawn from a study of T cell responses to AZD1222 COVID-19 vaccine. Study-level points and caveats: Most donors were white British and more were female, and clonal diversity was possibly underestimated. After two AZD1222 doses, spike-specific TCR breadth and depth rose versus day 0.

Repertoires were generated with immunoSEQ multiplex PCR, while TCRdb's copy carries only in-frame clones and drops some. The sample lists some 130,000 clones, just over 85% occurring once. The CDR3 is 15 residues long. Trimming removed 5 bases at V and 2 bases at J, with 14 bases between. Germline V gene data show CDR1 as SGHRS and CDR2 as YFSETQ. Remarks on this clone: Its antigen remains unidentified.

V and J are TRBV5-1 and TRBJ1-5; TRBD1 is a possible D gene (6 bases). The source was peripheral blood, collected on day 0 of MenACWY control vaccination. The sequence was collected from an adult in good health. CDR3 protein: CASSPWAGGNQPQHF. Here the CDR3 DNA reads TGCGCCAGCAGTCCTTGGGCAGGGGGCAATCAGCCCCAGCATTTT.